Below, 22 T cell receptor beta chains from the same sample are listed, as sequenced in a study of T cell clonality in common variable immunodeficiency (dated by TCRdb to 2015 to 2017). The method behind the library was the immunoSEQ multiplex PCR assay. TCRdb retrieved this table from immuneACCESS and kept in-frame rearrangements only. Not all clones are present; in checked studies, unresolved V genes account for under half, and no reason is known for the remainder. The sample features about 81,000 clones, and none is a singleton. The ten largest clones add up to 0.75% to 1% of the sample. The sequencing sample was made of peripheral blood mononuclear cells. The receptors here all came from a person aged 18 to 75 in good health.

This clone was counted many times. The sequence runs out 3 residues before the end of the CDR3; the remainder is reconstructed from the germline J gene. The V call is TRBV7-6, the J call TRBJ1-1; TRBD1 aligns across 7 bases. The CDR3 length is 14 residues. Trimming took 1 base from V and 2 from J; bases not matched to a gene: 1. Germline V gene sequence: CDR1 SGHVS, CDR2 FNYEAQ. Partial CDR3 DNA: TGTGCCAGCAGCTTAGGGACAGGTAACACTGAA. Translated: CASSLGTGNTE. In full, the CDR3 reads CASSLGTGNTEAFF.

This clone has a count of ten or more. CDR3 DNA (partial): TGTGCCAGTAGACGAGGACAGGGGATAAGGGCTAACTATGGC. As protein: CASRRGQGIRANYG. The full CDR3 protein reads CASRRGQGIRANYGYTF. This sequence joins TRBV19 and TRBJ1-2; 9 positions match TRBD1. From the germline J gene comes the end of the CDR3, since the read stops 3 residues before it. Per the germline V gene, CDR1 is LNHDA and CDR2 is SQIVND (reference sequence). V lost 6 bases, J lost 0 bases, and 11 bases stayed unmatched. The CDR3 is made up of 17 amino acids.

This clone was counted ten times or more. The CDR3 end is not reached by the read, which stops 3 residues before it; the germline J gene fills it in. V usage is TRBV10-1 and J usage is TRBJ2-7; 10 nucleotides match TRBD1. J was trimmed by 6 bases and V by 5 bases; bases with no gene match: 7. Germline-derived CDR1 and CDR2 are WNHNN and SYGVQD (reference sequence). The CDR3 spans 14 residues. CDR3 bases read: TGCGCCAGCAGTAACCGGGACAGGGGTTCCGAG. It translates to CASSNRDRGSE. The CDR3 in full is CASSNRDRGSEQYF.

This clone appeared many times. The junction departs from germline at one end; a sequencing error may be responsible. The CDR3 is cut off 3 residues early in the read; its end comes from the germline J gene. The chain joins TRBV4-2 to TRBJ2-4; D not certain. Germline V CDR1 and CDR2: LGHNA, YNFKEQ. The CDR3 spans 13 residues. The CDR3 loop is CASSQGVKNIQYF. The covered CDR3 bases are TGCGCCAGCAGCCAAGGCGTCAAAAACATT.

The table lists this clone with many counts. The CDR3 is cut off 3 residues early in the read; its end comes from the germline J gene. The chain links TRBV24-1 to TRBJ2-1; tentative D call: TRBD1 (6 bases). CDR1 and CDR2 (germline): KGHDR, SFDVKD. Trimming stripped 7 bases from V and 1 base from J, with 7 bases between. There are 13 residues in the CDR3. This CDR3 reads CATSGQSYNEQFF. The part of the CDR3 DNA that was read is TGTGCCACCAGCGGACAGTCCTACAATGAG.

This clone was recorded at least ten times. The sequence runs out 3 residues before the end of the CDR3; the remainder is reconstructed from the germline J gene. The rearrangement uses TRBV15 and TRBJ2-1, with 9 nucleotides matching TRBD2. V was pared by 3 bases and J by 6 bases, with 12 bases of the junction left unmatched. Germline CDR1 LNHNV, CDR2 YYDKDF (reference sequence). This CDR3 region has 17 residues. The CDR3: CATSSVISGSHINEQFF. CDR3 DNA, as far as it was read: TGTGCCACCAGCAGCGTAATTAGCGGGAGTCACATCAATGAG.

This clone has ten or more counts. The read ends 3 residues before the CDR3 terminus; that terminus is restored from the germline J gene. The rearrangement joins TRBV12-3 or TRBV12-4 to TRBJ2-7; TRBD1 might be the D (6 bases). There are 14 residues in the CDR3. V gave up 5 bases and J gave up 3 bases, with 14 bases separating them. The CDR3 here is CASSLGQSIYEQYF. The sequenced CDR3 bases are TGTGCCAGCAGTCTGGGACAATCGATCTACGAG.

This clone appeared many times. The read finishes 3 residues shy of the CDR3 end, and the germline J gene is used to complete it. The genes are TRBV5-6 and TRBJ2-3; no definite D call. CDR1 SGHDT and CDR2 YYEEEE come from the germline V gene. Deletions cut 4 bases from V and 4 bases from J, with 10 bases between. This CDR3 has 13 residues. The CDR3 loop is CASSPPVADTQYF. Incomplete CDR3 DNA: TGTGCCAGCAGCCCCCCGGTAGCAGATACG.

This clone was seen more than once but under ten times. The CDR3 DNA, read in part, is TGTGCCAGTTCCGGCGCGGGGCAGTCTTCCTACAATGAG. This encodes CASSGAGQSSYNE. The entire CDR3 reads CASSGAGQSSYNEQFF. The chain has TRBV19 and TRBJ2-1, with D possibly being TRBD2 (6 bases). The sequenced fragment ends 3 residues before the CDR3 boundary, so the rest is inferred from the germline J gene. The CDR3 has 16 amino acids. V lost 8 bases, J lost 1 base, and 18 bases lay in between. Germline V lookup: CDR1 LNHDA, CDR2 SQIVND (reference sequence). Filled out from reference TRBV19 and TRBJ2-1, the complete variable domain reads DGGITQSPKYLFRKEGQNVTLSCEQNLNHDAMYWYRQDPGQGLRLIYYSQIVNDFQKGDIAEGYSVSREKKESFPLTVTSAQKNPTAFYLCASSGAGQSSYNEQFFGPGTRLTVL.

This clone was detected many times. The read terminates 3 residues ahead of where the CDR3 ends, so the germline J gene completes it. The chain has TRBV2 and TRBJ2-7; D is undetermined. V lost 7 bases, J lost 2 bases, and 6 bases lay in between. Looked up from germline, CDR1 is SNHLY and CDR2 is FYNNEI. This CDR3 spans 11 amino acids. The CDR3 protein is CASNEAYEQYF. The covered CDR3 bases are TGTGCCAGCAACGAGGCCTACGAG.

This clone was counted ten times or more. The read stops 3 residues short of the end of the CDR3; the missing end is completed from the germline J gene. The chain carries TRBV20-1 and TRBJ2-4; D might be TRBD2 (6 bases). Trimming pared 6 bases from V and 3 bases from J, leaving 15 bases between. This CDR3 contains 14 residues. Germline CDR1 is DFQATT and CDR2 is SNEGSKA (reference sequence). CDR3 DNA, as far as it was read: TGCAGTGCCGGCCAGGCGGGGTTCAAAAACATT. Translation: CSAGQAGFKNI. The whole CDR3 protein is CSAGQAGFKNIQYF.

About this clone: The read halts 3 residues ahead of the CDR3 end, with the missing end drawn from the germline J gene. This rearrangement joins TRBV5-6 to TRBJ2-4; D possibly corresponds to TRBD1 (6 bases). The CDR3 runs 12 residues. Germline V gene sequence: CDR1 SGHDT, CDR2 YYEEEE. The sequenced CDR3 bases are TGTGCCAGCAGCTCGACAGGCTATGGT. Translating it yields CASSSTGYG. The complete CDR3 reads CASSSTGYGQYF.

In this sample, this clone turned up many times. The CDR3 end falls 3 residues outside the read, so it is completed with the germline J gene. The genes are TRBV6-4 and TRBJ1-1, with D maybe TRBD1 (6 bases). CDR1 MRHNA and CDR2 SNTAGT come from the germline V gene. Trimming shortened V by 6 bases and J by 4 bases, and 12 bases separated the two germline ends. The CDR3 spans 13 residues. This CDR3 reads CASSVDRSTEAFF. The CDR3 bases that were read are TGTGCCAGCAGCGTTGACAGGAGCACTGAA.

This clone was found many times. Mismatch with germline at one junction end may stem from a read error. The read halts 3 residues ahead of the CDR3 end, with the missing end drawn from the germline J gene. The chain is built from TRBV4-2 and TRBJ2-3; 9 bases agree with TRBD2. This CDR3 spans 16 amino acids. Germline V gives CDR1 LGHNA, CDR2 YNFKEQ. CDR3 bases read: TGCGCCAGCAGCCAAGATCCCGCGGGGGGGCCGGATACG. It yields the protein CASSQDPAGGPDT. The CDR3 in full is CASSQDPAGGPDTQYF.

This clone has at least ten counts. CDR3 bases read: TGTGCCAGCAGTGCCAGGGTAATCGCCTACAATGAG. This sequence encodes CASSARVIAYNE. The CDR3, in full, reads CASSARVIAYNEQFF. The genes are TRBV2 and TRBJ2-1; D may be TRBD1 (5 bases). The read halts 3 residues ahead of the CDR3 end, with the missing end drawn from the germline J gene. The germline CDR1 and CDR2 sequences are SNHLY and FYNNEI. This CDR3 region has 15 residues. V dropped 4 bases and J dropped 2 bases, with 12 bases sitting between them.

This clone has ten or more counts. With the read ending 3 residues before the CDR3 end, the germline J gene is used to fill in that end. The chain carries TRBV15 and TRBJ2-5; 7 bases align to TRBD1. V lost 1 base and J lost 3; bases outside the gene matches: 8. CDR1 is LNHNV and CDR2 is YYDKDF in the germline V gene (reference sequence). The CDR3 runs to 16 residues. The CDR3 bases that were read are TGTGCCACCAGCAGAGTGGCAGGGGGAAGAAAAGAGACC. It yields the protein CATSRVAGGRKET. The whole CDR3 sequence reads CATSRVAGGRKETQYF. Based on the CDR3 plus reference TRBV15 and TRBJ2-5, the full variable domain is DAMVIQNPRYQVTQFGKPVTLSCSQTLNHNVMYWYQQKSSQAPKLLFHYYDKDFNNEADTPDNFQSRRPNTSFCFLDIRSPGLGDTAMYLCATSRVAGGRKETQYFGPGTRLLVL.

This clone turned up a few times. Read coverage stops 3 residues before the CDR3 terminus; the germline J gene supplies the remainder. The chain couples TRBV11-1 to TRBJ2-7, with D possibly being TRBD2 (5 bases). The CDR3 extends over 15 amino acids. Germline-derived CDR1 and CDR2 are SGHAT and FQDESV (reference sequence). The V and J ends lost 5 bases and 2 bases respectively, with 16 bases between them. Partial CDR3 DNA: TGTGCCAGCAGCGAATCACGGCCCGGGGCCTACGAG. Residues: CASSESRPGAYE. The entire CDR3 is CASSESRPGAYEQYF.

This clone appeared many times. The sequenced fragment ends 3 residues before the CDR3 boundary, so the rest is inferred from the germline J gene. The J gene is TRBJ1-1, the V gene TRBV19; D might be TRBD1 (5 bases). Germline V gene lookup returns CDR1 LNHDA and CDR2 SQIVND (reference sequence). The CDR3 totals 12 residues. Trimming left V 9 bases short and J 5 bases short, with 13 bases between. This chain's CDR3 is CASQQGPTEAFF. Incomplete CDR3 DNA: TGTGCCAGCCAGCAGGGCCCGACTGAA.

This clone showed up many times. Read data end 3 residues before the CDR3 end; the end is taken from the germline J gene. The V and J genes are TRBV6-2 or TRBV6-3 and TRBJ2-2; the D is unclear. The ends were cut back, 3 bases at V and 4 bases at J, with 9 bases in the middle. The germline CDR1 and CDR2 sequences are MNHEY and SVGEGT. CDR3 size: 14 residues. The CDR3 loop reads CASSYVALTGELFF. CDR3 DNA, as far as it was read: TGTGCCAGCAGTTATGTGGCCCTCACCGGGGAG.

Many counts were recorded for this clone. Read data end 3 residues before the CDR3 end; the end is taken from the germline J gene. The chain employs TRBV6-2 or TRBV6-3 and TRBJ2-7; TRBD2 matches at 9 bases. Per germline, CDR1 MNHEY and CDR2 SVGEGT. J gave up 3 bases and V 5 bases, and 5 bases lay outside the gene matches. This CDR3 comprises 14 residues. The CDR3 DNA, read in part, is TGTGCCAGCAGTCGCACTAGCGGGTTCTACGAG. Its translation is CASSRTSGFYE. The CDR3, in full, reads CASSRTSGFYEQYF.

This clone was seen many times. The read ends 3 residues before the CDR3 terminus; that terminus is restored from the germline J gene. The rearrangement uses TRBV14 and TRBJ2-3; TRBD1 aligns across 10 bases. The CDR3 is made up of 15 amino acids. Unmatched junction bases numbered 3, after V lost 5 bases and J lost 1 base. Looked up from germline, CDR1 is SGHDN and CDR2 is FVKESK. Partial CDR3 DNA: TGTGCCAGCAGCACCGGGACAGGGGGCACAGATACG. As protein: CASSTGTGGTDT. The full CDR3 sequence reads CASSTGTGGTDTQYF.

This clone was observed at least ten times. Read sequence stops 3 residues before the CDR3 end, and the germline J gene provides the missing end. V is TRBV28 and J is TRBJ2-4; TRBD1 matches 7 bases. The CDR3 is made up of 16 amino acids. Germline CDR1 and CDR2: MDHEN and SYDVKM. With 6 bases clipped from V and 4 bases from J, the junction kept 12 bases outside the gene matches. Partial CDR3 DNA: TGTGCCAGCAGGCTTAGCTTCGGGACAGAGAAAAACATT. It specifies CASRLSFGTEKNI. The whole CDR3 sequence reads CASRLSFGTEKNIQYF.